The 2 T cell receptor delta chains listed next were all sequenced from one sample in a study of gamma delta lymphoproliferative disorders and STAT genes. Genomic DNA from isolated PBMCs served as the sequencing template. TCRdb reran clone calling via CATT on the multiplex PCR reads. This table holds about 1,500 delta-chain clones, roughly 2.9% found once. The sample taken for sequencing was blood. The receptors here all came from a human donor in good health.

Only a few counts were recorded for this clone. No call was made for the V gene; the J gene is TRDJ1; TRDD3 was called by the table and not checked on the DNA. The CDR3 loop spans 17 amino acids. CDR3 region: CASLCLPWGIRRGKLIF. CDR3 sequence (DNA): TGTGCTTCATTGTGCCTTCCCTGGGGGATACGCAGAGGAAAACTCATCTTT.

With regard to this clone: This likely came from a read error, as a far larger clone is one base away. The same CDR3 also results from other DNA sequences found in this sample. V gene TRDV1 combines with J gene TRDJ1, with 10 positions matching TRDD3. Germline CDR1 reads TSWWSYY; CDR2 reads QGS. CDR3 length: 17 amino acids. In nucleotides, the CDR3 is TGCGCTCTTGGGTCCTTCTACTGGGGGATGTACACCGATAAACTCATCTTT. This sequence encodes CALGSFYWGMYTDKLIF.